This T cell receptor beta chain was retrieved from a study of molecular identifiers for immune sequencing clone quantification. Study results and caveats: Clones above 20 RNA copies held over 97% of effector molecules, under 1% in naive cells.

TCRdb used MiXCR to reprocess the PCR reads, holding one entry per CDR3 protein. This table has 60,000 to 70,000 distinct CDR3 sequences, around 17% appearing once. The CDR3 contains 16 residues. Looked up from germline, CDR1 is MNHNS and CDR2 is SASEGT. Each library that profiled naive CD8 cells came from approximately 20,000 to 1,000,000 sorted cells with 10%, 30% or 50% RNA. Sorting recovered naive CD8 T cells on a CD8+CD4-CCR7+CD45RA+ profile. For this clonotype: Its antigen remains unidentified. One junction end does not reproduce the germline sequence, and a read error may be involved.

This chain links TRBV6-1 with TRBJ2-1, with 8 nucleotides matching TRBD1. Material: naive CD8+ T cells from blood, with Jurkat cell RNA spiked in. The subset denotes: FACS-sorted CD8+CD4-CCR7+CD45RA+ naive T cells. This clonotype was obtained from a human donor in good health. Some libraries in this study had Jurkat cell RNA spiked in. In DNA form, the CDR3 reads TGTGCCAGCAGTTACGGGACAGGTCCCTCCTACAATGGGCAGTTCTTC. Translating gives CASSYGTGPSYNGQFF.